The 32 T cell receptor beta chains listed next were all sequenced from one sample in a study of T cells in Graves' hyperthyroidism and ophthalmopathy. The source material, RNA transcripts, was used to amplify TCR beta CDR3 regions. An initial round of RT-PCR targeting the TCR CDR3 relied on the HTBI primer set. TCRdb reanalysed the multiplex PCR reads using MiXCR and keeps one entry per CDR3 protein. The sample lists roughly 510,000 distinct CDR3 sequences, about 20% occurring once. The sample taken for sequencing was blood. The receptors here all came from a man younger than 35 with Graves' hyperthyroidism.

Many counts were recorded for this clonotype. The chain's CDR3 is CASSPRDRGQSEAFF. CDR3 DNA: TGTGCCAGCAGCCCGCGGGACAGGGGGCAGTCTGAAGCTTTCTTT. V is TRBV11-2 and J is TRBJ1-1; 12 nucleotides align to TRBD1. Germline CDR1 and CDR2: SGHAT and FQNNGV. Losses at the gene ends were 5 bases for V and 6 bases for J; bases not matched to a gene: 7. The CDR3 is 15 amino acids. The whole variable domain, filled in from reference TRBV11-2 and TRBJ1-1, reads EAGVAQSPRYKIIEKRQSVAFWCNPISGHATLYWYQQILGQGPKLLIQFQNNGVVDDSQLPKDRFSAERLKGVDSTLKIQPAKLEDSAVYLCASSPRDRGQSEAFFGQGTRLTVV.

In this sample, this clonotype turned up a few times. The CDR3 region has the DNA TGTGCCAGCAGCTTCCGGCAGCCCGGGTGGCAGGGGGCTACCCGAAGGACTGAAGCTTTCTTT. This codes for CASSFRQPGWQGATRRTEAFF. The chain couples TRBV7-2 to TRBJ1-1; 8 positions agree with TRBD1. V lost 3 bases to trimming and J lost 5 bases; unmatched junction nucleotides: 26. From germline, CDR1 is SGHTA and CDR2 FQGNSA. The CDR3 covers 21 residues.

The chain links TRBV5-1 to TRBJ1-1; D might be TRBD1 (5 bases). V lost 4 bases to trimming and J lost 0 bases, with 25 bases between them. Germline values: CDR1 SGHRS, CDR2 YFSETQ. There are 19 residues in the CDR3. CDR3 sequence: CASSPGDGLGGPLNTEAFF. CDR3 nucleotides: TGCGCCAGCAGCCCTGGGGACGGACTAGGAGGTCCGTTGAACACTGAAGCTTTCTTT.

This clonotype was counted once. CDR3 sequence reads: CRGDGGDDYGYTF. CDR3 coding DNA: TGCAGGGGCGACGGGGGCGACGACTATGGCTACACCTTC. V usage is TRBV20-1 and J usage is TRBJ1-2; tentatively, D is TRBD1 (6 bases). Germline V gives CDR1 DFQATT, CDR2 SNEGSKA (reference sequence). There are 13 residues in the CDR3.

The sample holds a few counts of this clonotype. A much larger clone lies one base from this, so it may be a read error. The CDR3 spells CASSLERGNTGEPFF. In nucleotides, the CDR3 is TGTGCCAGCAGCTTAGAGCGGGGTAACACCGGGGAGCCGTTTTTT. The rearrangement joins TRBV7-8 to TRBJ2-2; 7 nucleotides align to TRBD2. Germline-derived CDR1 and CDR2 are SGHVS and FQNEAQ. There are 15 residues in the CDR3.

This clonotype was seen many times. This CDR3 is CASSWTVYSNQPQHF. CDR3 DNA sequence: TGTGCCAGCAGTTGGACAGTTTATAGCAATCAGCCCCAGCATTTT. The chain is built from TRBV6-5 and TRBJ1-5, with D perhaps TRBD1 (6 bases). The germline V and J ends were trimmed by 4 bases and 0 bases, with 10 bases remaining between them. CDR3 size: 15 residues. Germline V gene lookup returns CDR1 MNHEY and CDR2 SVGAGI.

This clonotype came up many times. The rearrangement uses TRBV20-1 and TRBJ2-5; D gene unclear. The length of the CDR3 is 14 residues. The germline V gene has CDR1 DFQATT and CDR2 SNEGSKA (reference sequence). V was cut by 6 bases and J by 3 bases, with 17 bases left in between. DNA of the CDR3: TGCAGTGCCACACCCCTAACCAGGAAAGAGACCCAGTACTTC. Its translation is CSATPLTRKETQYF.

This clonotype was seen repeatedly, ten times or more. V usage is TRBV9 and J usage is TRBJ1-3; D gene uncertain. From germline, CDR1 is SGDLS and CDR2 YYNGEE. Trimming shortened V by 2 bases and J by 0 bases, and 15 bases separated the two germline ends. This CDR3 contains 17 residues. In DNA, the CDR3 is TGTGCCAGCAGCGTTTGGGGAGAACAGTACTCTGGAAACACCATATATTTT. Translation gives CASSVWGEQYSGNTIYF. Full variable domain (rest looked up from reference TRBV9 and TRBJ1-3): DSGVTQTPKHLITATGQRVTLRCSPRSGDLSVYWYQQSLDQGLQFLIQYYNGEERAKGNILERFSAQQFPDLHSELNLSSLELGDSALYFCASSVWGEQYSGNTIYFGEGSWLTVV.

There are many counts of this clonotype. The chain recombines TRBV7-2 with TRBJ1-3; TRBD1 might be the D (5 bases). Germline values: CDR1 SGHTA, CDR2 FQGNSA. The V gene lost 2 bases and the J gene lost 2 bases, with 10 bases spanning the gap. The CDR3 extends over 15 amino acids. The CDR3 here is CASSLSIGAGNTIYF. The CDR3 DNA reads TGTGCCAGCAGCTTAAGTATAGGGGCTGGAAACACCATATATTTT.

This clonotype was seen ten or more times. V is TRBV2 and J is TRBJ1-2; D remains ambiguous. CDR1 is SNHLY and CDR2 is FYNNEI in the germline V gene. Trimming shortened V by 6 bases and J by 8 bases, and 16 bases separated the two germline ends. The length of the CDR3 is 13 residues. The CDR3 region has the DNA TGTGCCAGCAGCAGACCCATAACGAGCGGCTACACCTTC. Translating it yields CASSRPITSGYTF. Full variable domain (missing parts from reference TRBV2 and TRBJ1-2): EPEVTQTPSHQVTQMGQEVILRCVPISNHLYFYWYRQILGQKVEFLVSFYNNEISEKSEIFDDQFSVERPDGSNFTLKIRSTKLEDSAMYFCASSRPITSGYTFGSGTRLTVV.

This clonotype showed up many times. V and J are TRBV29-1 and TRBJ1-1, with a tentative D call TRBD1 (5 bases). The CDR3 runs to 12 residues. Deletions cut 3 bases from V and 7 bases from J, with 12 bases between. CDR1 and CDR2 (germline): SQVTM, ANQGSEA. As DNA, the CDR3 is TGCAGCGTTGACGGGGGAGGCCTTGAAGCTTTCTTT. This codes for CSVDGGGLEAFF. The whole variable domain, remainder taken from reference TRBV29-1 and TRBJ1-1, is SAVISQKPSRDICQRGTSLTIQCQVDSQVTMMFWYRQQPGQSLTLIATANQGSEATYESGFVIDKFPISRPNLTFSTLTVSNMSPEDSSIYLCSVDGGGLEAFFGQGTRLTVV.

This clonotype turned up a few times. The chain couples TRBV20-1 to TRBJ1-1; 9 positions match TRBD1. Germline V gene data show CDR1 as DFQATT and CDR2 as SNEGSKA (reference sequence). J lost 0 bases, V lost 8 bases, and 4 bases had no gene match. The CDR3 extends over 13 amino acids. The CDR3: CSPGQGMNTEAFF. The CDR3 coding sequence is TGCAGTCCCGGACAGGGGATGAACACTGAAGCTTTCTTT.

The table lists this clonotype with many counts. CDR3 coding DNA: TGTGCCAGCAGCTTAGATCAGGGGAGGCAGACCCAGTACTTC. This translates into CASSLDQGRQTQYF. The V gene is TRBV7-2, the J gene TRBJ2-5; D could derive from TRBD1 or TRBD2 (6 bases each). This CDR3 is built from 14 residues. Trimming left V 1 base short and J 6 bases short, with 12 bases between. The germline gives CDR1 SGHTA, CDR2 FQGNSA.

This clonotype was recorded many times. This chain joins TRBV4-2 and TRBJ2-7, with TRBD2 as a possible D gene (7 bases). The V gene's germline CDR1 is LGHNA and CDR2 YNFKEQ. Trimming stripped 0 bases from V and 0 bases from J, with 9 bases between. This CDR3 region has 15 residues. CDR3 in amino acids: CASSQERGLSYEQYF. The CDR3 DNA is TGTGCCAGCAGCCAAGAGCGGGGGCTCTCCTACGAGCAGTACTTC.

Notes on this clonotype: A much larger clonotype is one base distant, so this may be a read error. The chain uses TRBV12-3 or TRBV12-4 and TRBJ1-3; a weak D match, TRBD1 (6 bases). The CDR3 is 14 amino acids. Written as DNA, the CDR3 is TGTGTCAGTGGGGACACCGGGGAAGGAAACACCATATATTTT. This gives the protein CVSGDTGEGNTIYF.

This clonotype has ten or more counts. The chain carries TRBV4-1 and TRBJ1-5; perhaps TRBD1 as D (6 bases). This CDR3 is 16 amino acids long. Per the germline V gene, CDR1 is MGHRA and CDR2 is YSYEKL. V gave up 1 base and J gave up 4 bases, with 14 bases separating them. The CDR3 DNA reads TGCGCCAGCAGCCAAGGTCAAGGACAGCTTAATCAGCCCCAGCATTTT. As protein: CASSQGQGQLNQPQHF.

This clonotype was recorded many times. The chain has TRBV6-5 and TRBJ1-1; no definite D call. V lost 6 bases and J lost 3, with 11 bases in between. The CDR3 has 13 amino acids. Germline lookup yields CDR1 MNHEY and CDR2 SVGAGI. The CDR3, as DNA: TGTGCCAGCAGAAGGGAAGTAGACACTGAAGCTTTCTTT. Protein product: CASRREVDTEAFF.

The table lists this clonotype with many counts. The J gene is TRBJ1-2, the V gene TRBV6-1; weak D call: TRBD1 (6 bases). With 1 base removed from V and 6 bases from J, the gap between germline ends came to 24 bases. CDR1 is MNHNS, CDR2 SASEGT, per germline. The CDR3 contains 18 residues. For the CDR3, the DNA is TGTGCCAGCAGTGAAGGGCCAGGGGAGGAGCTCTTCGCCGATGGCTACACCTTC. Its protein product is CASSEGPGEELFADGYTF.

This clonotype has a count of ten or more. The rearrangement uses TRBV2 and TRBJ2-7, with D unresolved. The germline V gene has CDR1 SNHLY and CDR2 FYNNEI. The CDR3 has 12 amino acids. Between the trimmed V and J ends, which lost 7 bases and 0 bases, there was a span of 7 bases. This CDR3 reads CASIPDSYEQYF. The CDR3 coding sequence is TGTGCCAGCATCCCTGACTCCTACGAGCAGTACTTC. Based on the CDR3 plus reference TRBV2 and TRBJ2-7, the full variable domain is EPEVTQTPSHQVTQMGQEVILRCVPISNHLYFYWYRQILGQKVEFLVSFYNNEISEKSEIFDDQFSVERPDGSNFTLKIRSTKLEDSAMYFCASIPDSYEQYFGPGTRLTVT.

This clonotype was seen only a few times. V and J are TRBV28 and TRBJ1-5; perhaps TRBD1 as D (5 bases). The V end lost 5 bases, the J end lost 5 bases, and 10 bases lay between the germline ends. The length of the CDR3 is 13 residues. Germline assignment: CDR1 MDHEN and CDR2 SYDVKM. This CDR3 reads CASSGRADQPQHF. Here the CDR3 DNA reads TGTGCCAGCAGTGGCAGGGCCGATCAGCCCCAGCATTTT.

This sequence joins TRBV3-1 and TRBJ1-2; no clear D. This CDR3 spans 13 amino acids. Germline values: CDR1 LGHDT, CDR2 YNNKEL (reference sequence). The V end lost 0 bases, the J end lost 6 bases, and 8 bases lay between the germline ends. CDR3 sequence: CASSQELTNGYTF. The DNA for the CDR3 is TGTGCCAGCAGCCAAGAGTTGACGAATGGCTACACCTTC.

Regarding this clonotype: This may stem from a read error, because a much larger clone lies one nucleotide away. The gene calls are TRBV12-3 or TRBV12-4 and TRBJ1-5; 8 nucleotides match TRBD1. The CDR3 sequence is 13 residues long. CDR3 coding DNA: TGTGTCAGCAGCCGACAGGGGACTCAGCCCCAGCATTTT. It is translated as CVSSRQGTQPQHF.

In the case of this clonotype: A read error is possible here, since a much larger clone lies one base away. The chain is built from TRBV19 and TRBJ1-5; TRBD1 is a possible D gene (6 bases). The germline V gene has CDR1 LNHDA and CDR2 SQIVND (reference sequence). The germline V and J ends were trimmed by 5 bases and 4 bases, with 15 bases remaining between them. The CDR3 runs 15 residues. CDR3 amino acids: CASSLADRWNQPQHF. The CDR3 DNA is TGTGCCAGTAGTTTAGCGGACAGATGGAATCAGCCCCAGCATTTT. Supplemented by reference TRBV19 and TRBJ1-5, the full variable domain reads DGGITQSPKYLFRKEGQNVTLSCEQNLNHDAMYWYRQDPGQGLRLIYYSQIVNDFQKGDIAEGYSVSREKKESFPLTVTSAQKNPTAFYLCASSLADRWNQPQHFGDGTRLSIL.

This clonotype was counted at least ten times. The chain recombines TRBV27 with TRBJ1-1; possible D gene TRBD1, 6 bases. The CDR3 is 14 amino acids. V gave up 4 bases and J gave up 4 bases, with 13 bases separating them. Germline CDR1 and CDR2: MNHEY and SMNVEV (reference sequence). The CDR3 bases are TGTGCCAGCAGTTCTCTAGGACAGATCACTGAAGCTTTCTTT. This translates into CASSSLGQITEAFF.

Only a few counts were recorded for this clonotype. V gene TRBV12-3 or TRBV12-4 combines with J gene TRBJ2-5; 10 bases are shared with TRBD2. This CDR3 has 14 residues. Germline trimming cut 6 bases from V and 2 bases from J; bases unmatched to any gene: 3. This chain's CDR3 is CASRTSGVQETQYF. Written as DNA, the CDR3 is TGTGCCAGCAGAACTAGCGGGGTGCAAGAGACCCAGTACTTC.

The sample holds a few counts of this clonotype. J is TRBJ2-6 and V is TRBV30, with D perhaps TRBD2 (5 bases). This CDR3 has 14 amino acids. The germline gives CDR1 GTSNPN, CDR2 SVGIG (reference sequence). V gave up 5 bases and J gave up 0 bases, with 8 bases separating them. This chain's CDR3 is CAWGGSSGANVLTF. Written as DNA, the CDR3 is TGTGCCTGGGGTGGGAGCTCTGGGGCCAACGTCCTGACTTTC.

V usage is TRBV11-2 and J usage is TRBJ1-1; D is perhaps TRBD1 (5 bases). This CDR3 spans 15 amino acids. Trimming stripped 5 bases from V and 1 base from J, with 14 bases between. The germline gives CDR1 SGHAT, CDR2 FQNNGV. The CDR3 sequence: CASSATFGGNTEAFF. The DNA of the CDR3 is TGTGCCAGCAGCGCAACATTCGGGGGGAACACTGAAGCTTTCTTT. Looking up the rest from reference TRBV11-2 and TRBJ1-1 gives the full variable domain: EAGVAQSPRYKIIEKRQSVAFWCNPISGHATLYWYQQILGQGPKLLIQFQNNGVVDDSQLPKDRFSAERLKGVDSTLKIQPAKLEDSAVYLCASSATFGGNTEAFFGQGTRLTVV.

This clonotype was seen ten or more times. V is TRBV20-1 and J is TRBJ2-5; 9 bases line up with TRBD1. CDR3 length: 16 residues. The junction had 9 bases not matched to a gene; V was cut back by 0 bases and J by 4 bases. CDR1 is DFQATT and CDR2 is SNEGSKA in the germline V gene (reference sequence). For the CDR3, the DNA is TGCAGTGCTAGAGATCCCGTGACAGGGGGTCGAGAGACCCAGTACTTC. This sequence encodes CSARDPVTGGRETQYF.

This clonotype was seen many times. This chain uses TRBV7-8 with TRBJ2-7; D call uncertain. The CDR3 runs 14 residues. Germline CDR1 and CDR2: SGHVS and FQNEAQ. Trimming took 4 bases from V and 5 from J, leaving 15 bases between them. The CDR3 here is CASSSGPSGDEQYF. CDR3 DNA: TGTGCCAGCAGCTCTGGACCCTCGGGCGACGAGCAGTACTTC. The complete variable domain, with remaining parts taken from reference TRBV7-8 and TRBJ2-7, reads GAGVSQSPRYKVAKRGQDVALRCDPISGHVSLFWYQQALGQGPEFLTYFQNEAQLDKSGLPSDRFFAERPEGSVSTLKIQRTQQEDSAVYLCASSSGPSGDEQYFGPGTRLTVT.

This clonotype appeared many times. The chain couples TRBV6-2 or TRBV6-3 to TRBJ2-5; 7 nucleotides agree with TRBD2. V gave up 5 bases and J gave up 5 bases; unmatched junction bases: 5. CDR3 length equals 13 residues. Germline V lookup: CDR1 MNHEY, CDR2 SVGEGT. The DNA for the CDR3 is TGTGCCAGCAGTCAAGCGGGGTTGGAGACCCAGTACTTC. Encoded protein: CASSQAGLETQYF.

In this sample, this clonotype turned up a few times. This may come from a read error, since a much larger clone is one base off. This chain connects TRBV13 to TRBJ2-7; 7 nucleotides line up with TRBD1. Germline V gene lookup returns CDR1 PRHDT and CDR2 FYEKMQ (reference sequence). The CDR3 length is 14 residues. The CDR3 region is CASSLQGVTYGQYF. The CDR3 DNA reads TGTGCCAGCAGCTTACAGGGGGTCACCTACGGGCAGTACTTC.

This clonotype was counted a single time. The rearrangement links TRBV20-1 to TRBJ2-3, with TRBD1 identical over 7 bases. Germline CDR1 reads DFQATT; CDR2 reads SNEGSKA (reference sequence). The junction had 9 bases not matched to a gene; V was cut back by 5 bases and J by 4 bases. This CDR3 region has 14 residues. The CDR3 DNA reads TGCAGTGCTTCGGATAGGGGGCTACCAGATACGCAGTATTTT. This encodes CSASDRGLPDTQYF.